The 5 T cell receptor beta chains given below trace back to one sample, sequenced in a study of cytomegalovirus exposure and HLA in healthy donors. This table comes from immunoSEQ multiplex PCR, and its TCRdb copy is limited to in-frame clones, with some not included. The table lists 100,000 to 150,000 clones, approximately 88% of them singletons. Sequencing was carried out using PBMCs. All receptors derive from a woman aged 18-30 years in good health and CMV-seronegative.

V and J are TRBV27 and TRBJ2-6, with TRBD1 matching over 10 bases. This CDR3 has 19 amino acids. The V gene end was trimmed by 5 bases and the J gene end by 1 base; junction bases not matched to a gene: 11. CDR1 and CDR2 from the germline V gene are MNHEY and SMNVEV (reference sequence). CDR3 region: CASSLRGDRGPSGANVLTF. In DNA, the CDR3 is TGTGCCAGCAGTCTGAGGGGGGACAGGGGACCATCTGGGGCCAACGTCCTGACTTTC.

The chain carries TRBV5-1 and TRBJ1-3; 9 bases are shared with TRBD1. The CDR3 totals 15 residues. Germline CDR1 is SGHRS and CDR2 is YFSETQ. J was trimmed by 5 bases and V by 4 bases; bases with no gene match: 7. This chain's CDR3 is CASSLGTGRRNTIYF. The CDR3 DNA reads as TGCGCCAGCAGCCTGGGGACAGGGAGAAGAAACACCATATATTTT.

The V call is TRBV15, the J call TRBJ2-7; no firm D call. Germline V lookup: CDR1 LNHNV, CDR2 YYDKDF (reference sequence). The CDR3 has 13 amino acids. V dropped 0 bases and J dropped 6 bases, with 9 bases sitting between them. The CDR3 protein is CATSRDIKSEQYF. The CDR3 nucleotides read TGTGCCACCAGCAGAGATATAAAATCCGAGCAGTACTTC.

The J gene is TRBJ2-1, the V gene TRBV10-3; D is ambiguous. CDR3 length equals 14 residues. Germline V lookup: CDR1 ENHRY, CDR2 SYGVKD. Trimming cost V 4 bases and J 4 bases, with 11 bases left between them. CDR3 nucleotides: TGTGCCATCAGTGCTACAGAGTTTTACAATGAGCAGTTCTTC. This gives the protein CAISATEFYNEQFF.

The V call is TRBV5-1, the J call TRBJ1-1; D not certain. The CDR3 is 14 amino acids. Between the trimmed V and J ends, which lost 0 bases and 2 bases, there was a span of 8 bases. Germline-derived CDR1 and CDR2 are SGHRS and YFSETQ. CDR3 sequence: CASSLVGSNTEAFF. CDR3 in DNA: TGCGCCAGCAGCTTGGTTGGCAGTAACACTGAAGCTTTCTTT.